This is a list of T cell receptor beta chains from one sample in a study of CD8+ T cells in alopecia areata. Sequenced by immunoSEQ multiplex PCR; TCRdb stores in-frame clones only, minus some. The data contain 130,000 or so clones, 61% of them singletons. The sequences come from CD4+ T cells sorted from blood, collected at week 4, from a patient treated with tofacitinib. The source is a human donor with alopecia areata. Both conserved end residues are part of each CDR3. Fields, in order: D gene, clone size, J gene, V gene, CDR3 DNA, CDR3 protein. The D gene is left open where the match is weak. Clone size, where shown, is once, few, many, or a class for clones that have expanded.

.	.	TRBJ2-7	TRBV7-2	TGTGCCAGCAGCTTAGGCAGCGACCCCTACGAGCAGTACTTC	CASSLGSDPYEQYF
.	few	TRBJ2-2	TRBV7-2	TGTGCCAGCAGCTCAGGGACCGCCCTAAACACCGGGGAGCTGTTTTTT	CASSSGTALNTGELFF
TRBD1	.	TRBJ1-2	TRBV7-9	TGTGCCAGCAGCCCGGGACAGGTCTATGGCTACACCTTC	CASSPGQVYGYTF
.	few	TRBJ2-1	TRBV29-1	TGCAGCGTGGGCTACAATGAGCAGTTCTTC	CSVGYNEQFF
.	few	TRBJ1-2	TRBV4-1	TGCGCCAGCAGTTTTCAGGGAAGGTATGGCTACACCTTC	CASSFQGRYGYTF
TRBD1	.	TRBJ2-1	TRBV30	TGTGCCTGGAGCCAAGGGGGGACAGGGTCAAATGAGCAGTTCTTC	CAWSQGGTGSNEQFF
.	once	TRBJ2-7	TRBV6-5	TGTGCCAGCACCGGACTCTACGAGCAGTACTTC	CASTGLYEQYF
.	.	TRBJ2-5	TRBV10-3	TGTGCCATCAGTGAGTCCAGAGAGACCCAGTACTTC	CAISESRETQYF
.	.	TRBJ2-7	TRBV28	TGTGCCAGCAGTTTACCCTCAGGGGACTACGAGCAGTACTTC	CASSLPSGDYEQYF
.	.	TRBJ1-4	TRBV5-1	TGCGCCAGCAGCCCCAATACTAATGAAAAACTGTTTTTT	CASSPNTNEKLFF
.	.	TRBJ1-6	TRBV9	TGTGCCAGCAGCGTAAGGATGGACGGTTCACCCCTCCACTTT	CASSVRMDGSPLHF
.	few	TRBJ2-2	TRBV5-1	TGCGCCAGCAGCTTGGTCCGCGGGGAGCTGTTTTTT	CASSLVRGELFF
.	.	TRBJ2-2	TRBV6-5	TGTGCCAGCAGGACCACTGACACCGGGGAGCTGTTTTTT	CASRTTDTGELFF
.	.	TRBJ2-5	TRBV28	TGTGCCAGCCGGACAGTAATGGAGACCCAGTACTTC	CASRTVMETQYF
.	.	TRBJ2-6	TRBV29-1	TGCAGCGTTGGACCTGGGGCCAACGTCCTGACTTTC	CSVGPGANVLTF
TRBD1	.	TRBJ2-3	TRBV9	TGTGCCAGCAGCGCGGGGACAGCCATATCTAGCACAGATACGCAGTATTTT	CASSAGTAISSTDTQYF
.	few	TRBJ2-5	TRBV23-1	TGCGCCAGCAGTCAATCGTGGCCGCCAGGTTGGACCCAGTACTTC	CASSQSWPPGWTQYF
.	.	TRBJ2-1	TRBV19	TGTGCCAGTAGTATTCGTGACAATGAGCAGTTCTTC	CASSIRDNEQFF
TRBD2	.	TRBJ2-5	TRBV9	TGTGCCAGCACCTTAGCGGGAGAGAAGGAGACCCAGTACTTC	CASTLAGEKETQYF
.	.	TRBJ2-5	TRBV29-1	TGCAGCGTTTCCTGGGGCCCGGAACGAGAGACCCAGTACTTC	CSVSWGPERETQYF
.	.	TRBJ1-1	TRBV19	TGTGCCAGTAGTATTATCACAGGGTACGTTCCCTCTGAAGCTTTCTTT	CASSIITGYVPSEAFF
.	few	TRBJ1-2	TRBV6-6	TGTGCCAGCAGTTACGGCAGGGACGCTCCTGGCTACACCTTC	CASSYGRDAPGYTF
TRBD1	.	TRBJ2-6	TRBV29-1	TGCAGCGTTGTCTGGGACAGCGTAACTGGGGCCAACGTCCTGACTTTC	CSVVWDSVTGANVLTF
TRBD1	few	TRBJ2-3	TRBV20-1	TGCAGCGGACAGGTCACAGATACGCAGTATTTT	CSGQVTDTQYF
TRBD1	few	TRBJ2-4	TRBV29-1	TGCAGCGTTGAAGATACCAAGACAGGGGGCGAGCGTGCGTACTTC	CSVEDTKTGGERAYF
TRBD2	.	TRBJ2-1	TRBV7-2	TGTGCCAGCAGCCCACTCGGGACTAGCGGGAGGAATGGGGTCTTC	CASSPLGTSGRNGVF
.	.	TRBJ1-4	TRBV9	TGTGCCAGCAGCCCGGGGACGGTCACAACTAATGAAAAACTGTTTTTT	CASSPGTVTTNEKLFF
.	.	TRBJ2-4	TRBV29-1	TGCAGCGGCGCATGGGGGAACATTCAGTACTTC	CSGAWGNIQYF
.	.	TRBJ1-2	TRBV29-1	TGCAGCGTGCTAACGCACATGGATGGCTACACCTTC	CSVLTHMDGYTF